The 28 T cell receptor beta chains presented below share a single source sample, sequenced in a study of cytomegalovirus exposure and HLA in healthy donors. With 60 Vbeta and 13 Jbeta primers, the PCR was carried out. Libraries were prepared by immunoSEQ multiplex PCR; TCRdb keeps only in-frame clonotypes and omits some of them. The data hold fewer than 200,000 clones, with about 81% observed a single time. Sequencing was carried out using PBMCs. All receptors derive from a girl under 10 years old in good health and CMV-seropositive.

The J gene is TRBJ2-3, the V gene TRBV19; no clear D. The CDR3 consists of 12 residues. Germline assignment: CDR1 LNHDA and CDR2 SQIVND (reference sequence). V lost 7 bases and J lost 2, with 7 bases in between. The CDR3: CASIPHTDTQYF. The CDR3 DNA reads TGTGCCAGTATCCCCCACACAGATACGCAGTATTTT.

This clone came up a few times. The rearrangement links TRBV30 to TRBJ2-7; TRBD2 agrees at 14 bases. The J segment lost 2 bases and the V segment lost 2 bases, leaving 5 bases of the junction unmatched. CDR1 GTSNPN and CDR2 SVGIG come from the germline V gene (reference sequence). This CDR3 region has 16 residues. The CDR3 loop reads CAWSLGTSGSAYEQYF. In DNA form, the CDR3 reads TGTGCCTGGAGTCTTGGGACTAGCGGGAGCGCCTACGAGCAGTACTTC.

J is TRBJ2-2 and V is TRBV29-1, with D possibly being TRBD1 (6 bases). The CDR3 is 16 residues long. The germline V gene encodes CDR1 SQVTM and CDR2 ANQGSEA. V lost 5 bases and J lost 1, with 17 bases in between. The CDR3 spells CSVRGGGGGNTGELFF. The CDR3 DNA sequence: TGCAGCGTTCGTGGGGGTGGGGGCGGGAACACCGGGGAGCTGTTTTTT.

This rearrangement joins TRBV30 to TRBJ2-3, with TRBD1 matching 10 bases. The trim removed 2 bases at V and 4 bases at J, leaving 6 bases unmatched. This CDR3 is built from 15 residues. Germline CDR1 reads GTSNPN; CDR2 reads SVGIG (reference sequence). CDR3 region: CAWSLGQGKSDTQYF. Here the CDR3 DNA reads TGTGCCTGGAGTTTGGGACAGGGGAAATCAGATACGCAGTATTTT. The full variable domain, in which reference TRBV30 and TRBJ2-3 provide the parts outside the CDR3, is SQTIHQWPATLVQPVGSPLSLECTVEGTSNPNLYWYRQAAGRGLQLLFYSVGIGQISSEVPQNLSASRPQDRQFILSSKKLLLSDSGFYLCAWSLGQGKSDTQYFGPGTRLTVL.

V usage is TRBV19 and J usage is TRBJ2-7, with D unresolved. The CDR3 has 12 amino acids. The germline V and J ends were trimmed by 3 bases and 6 bases, with 9 bases remaining between them. From germline, CDR1 is LNHDA and CDR2 SQIVND (reference sequence). CDR3 loop: CASSMVSTEQYF. The CDR3 DNA reads TGTGCCAGTAGTATGGTGTCTACCGAGCAGTACTTC.

The V gene is TRBV2, the J gene TRBJ2-1, with TRBD2 matching 10 bases. Per the germline V gene, CDR1 is SNHLY and CDR2 is FYNNEI. This CDR3 contains 17 residues. Trimming cost V 1 base and J 5 bases; bases outside gene matches: 8. CDR3 bases: TGTGCCAGCAGTGAAGGTTGGGGTAGCGGGAGGCACAATGAGCAGTTCTTC. Translating gives CASSEGWGSGRHNEQFF.

This chain joins TRBV7-9 and TRBJ2-2; D is unresolved. CDR1 SEHNR and CDR2 FQNEAQ come from the germline V gene (reference sequence). The CDR3 contains 13 residues. V lost 2 bases, J lost 5 bases, and 6 bases lay in between. The CDR3 DNA reads as TGTGCCAGCAGCTTACTCTCTACCGGGGAGCTGTTTTTT. This gives the protein CASSLLSTGELFF.

The V gene is TRBV5-1, the J gene TRBJ2-4; TRBD1 agrees at 11 bases. With V trimmed by 0 bases and J by 8 bases, 4 bases remained unmatched. Germline lookup yields CDR1 SGHRS and CDR2 YFSETQ. CDR3 size: 15 residues. CDR3 sequence reads: CASSLGDRGTYIQYF. The CDR3, as DNA: TGCGCCAGCAGCTTGGGGGACAGGGGGACCTACATTCAGTACTTC.

This chain joins TRBV2 and TRBJ2-1, with D possibly being TRBD1 (6 bases). The CDR3 totals 17 residues. Trimming left V 6 bases short and J 8 bases short, with 26 bases between. Germline-derived CDR1 and CDR2 are SNHLY and FYNNEI. CDR3 amino acids: CASRSIGTSLKRDEQFF. Written as DNA, the CDR3 is TGTGCCAGCAGATCAATCGGGACAAGCTTGAAGAGAGATGAGCAGTTCTTC.

This clone came up a few times. The rearrangement joins TRBV15 to TRBJ2-5, with D possibly being TRBD2 (6 bases). V shed 0 bases and J shed 9 bases, with 26 bases lying between them. Germline assignment: CDR1 LNHNV and CDR2 YYDKDF (reference sequence). This CDR3 has 18 amino acids. CDR3 residues: CATSRDLREANSLTAQYF. The CDR3 DNA sequence: TGTGCCACCAGCAGAGATTTGAGGGAGGCCAACTCATTAACGGCCCAGTACTTC.

This sequence joins TRBV30 and TRBJ2-7; D is uncertain. In germline, CDR1 is GTSNPN, CDR2 SVGIG (reference sequence). V was trimmed by 0 bases and J by 0 bases, leaving 9 bases between them. CDR3 length: 14 amino acids. CDR3 in DNA: TGTGCCTGGAGTGTACTATCTTACTCCTACGAGCAGTACTTC. This sequence encodes CAWSVLSYSYEQYF.

The table lists this clone with a count of one. The genes are TRBV2 and TRBJ2-5, with TRBD1 as a possible D gene (5 bases). The ends were cut back, 4 bases at V and 3 bases at J, with 27 bases in the middle. The CDR3 is 19 residues long. Germline CDR1 and CDR2: SNHLY and FYNNEI. The CDR3 DNA is TGTGCCAGCAGTGTCCCCGCAGGGAATTTAATCCCCGTAGAAGAGACCCAGTACTTC. This encodes CASSVPAGNLIPVEETQYF.

The rearrangement uses TRBV28 and TRBJ2-5; a possible D gene is TRBD2 (7 bases). The CDR3 extends over 13 amino acids. V was clipped by 2 bases and J by 7 bases, with 11 bases between them. Germline CDR1 MDHEN, CDR2 SYDVKM. The CDR3 is CASSLIRGGTQYF. Here the CDR3 DNA reads TGTGCCAGCAGTTTAATTAGGGGGGGGACCCAGTACTTC.

The chain joins TRBV5-1 to TRBJ2-7; D gene ambiguous. Germline V CDR1 and CDR2: SGHRS, YFSETQ. The CDR3 runs to 12 residues. With 3 bases removed from V and 4 bases from J, the gap between germline ends came to 8 bases. For the CDR3, the DNA is TGCGCCAGCAGCTATCAGGCTTACGAGCAGTACTTC. Translated: CASSYQAYEQYF.

The chain links TRBV6-1 to TRBJ1-5; D unresolved. Germline V lookup: CDR1 MNHNS, CDR2 SASEGT. V dropped 8 bases and J dropped 6 bases, with 5 bases sitting between them. The CDR3 consists of 10 residues. DNA of the CDR3: TGTGCCAGCTGGAGTCAGCCCCAGCATTTT. Translating it yields CASWSQPQHF.

The genes are TRBV27 and TRBJ2-2, with unresolved D. CDR3 size: 15 residues. Trimming took off 4 bases at V and 1 base at J, with 10 bases between the two ends. Germline-derived CDR1 and CDR2 are MNHEY and SMNVEV (reference sequence). The CDR3 region is CASSSYSMNTGELFF. In nucleotides, the CDR3 is TGTGCCAGCAGTTCCTACTCAATGAACACCGGGGAGCTGTTTTTT.

The chain links TRBV5-4 to TRBJ1-2; D gene unclear. The ends were cut back, 2 bases at V and 8 bases at J, with 13 bases in the middle. The CDR3 sequence is 13 residues long. Germline CDR1 and CDR2: SGHNT and YYREEE (reference sequence). CDR3 amino acids: CASSFTRREGYTF. Written as DNA, the CDR3 is TGTGCCAGCAGCTTTACTCGTAGGGAGGGCTACACCTTC.

This chain links TRBV18 with TRBJ1-3; D unclear. Germline CDR1 reads KGHSH; CDR2 reads LQKENI. The V end lost 3 bases, the J end lost 0 bases, and 15 bases lay between the germline ends. The CDR3 contains 17 residues. CDR3: CASSPNGVLSSGNTIYF. The CDR3 region has the DNA TGTGCCAGCTCACCGAACGGGGTCTTGAGCTCTGGAAACACCATATATTTT.

This clone was seen once. The CDR3 loop is CASSQDLWGVAGTFF. In nucleotides, the CDR3 is TGTGCCAGCAGCCAAGATCTTTGGGGGGTCGCTGGAACTTTCTTT. The chain has TRBV14 and TRBJ1-1, with D maybe TRBD1 (5 bases). The CDR3 consists of 15 residues. V shed 0 bases and J shed 12 bases, with 20 bases lying between them. Germline V CDR1 and CDR2: SGHDN, FVKESK.

The rearrangement uses TRBV7-9 and TRBJ2-7; D is unclear. The CDR3 contains 13 residues. The germline V gene encodes CDR1 SEHNR and CDR2 FQNEAQ (reference sequence). Trimming pared 5 bases from V and 0 bases from J, leaving 8 bases between. The CDR3 here is CASSPPRSYEQYF. In nucleotides, the CDR3 is TGTGCCAGCAGCCCCCCCCGCTCCTACGAGCAGTACTTC.

The V gene is TRBV11-2, the J gene TRBJ2-7, with 7 nucleotides matching TRBD2. Germline V gene data show CDR1 as SGHAT and CDR2 as FQNNGV. This CDR3 region has 14 residues. J was trimmed by 2 bases and V by 2 bases; bases with no gene match: 3. CDR3 bases: TGTGCCAGCAGCTTAACGGGAGGCCCCTACGAGCAGTACTTC. It specifies CASSLTGGPYEQYF.

J is TRBJ1-3 and V is TRBV4-1, with D uncertain. The CDR3 covers 13 residues. CDR1 MGHRA and CDR2 YSYEKL come from the germline V gene. The V and J ends lost 2 bases and 1 base respectively, with 3 bases between them. CDR3: CASSQLSGNTIYF. The DNA of the CDR3 is TGCGCCAGCAGCCAACTGTCTGGAAACACCATATATTTT.

This chain joins TRBV27 and TRBJ2-5, with 9 bases matching TRBD2. The trim removed 3 bases at V and 4 bases at J, leaving 3 bases unmatched. This CDR3 contains 14 residues. CDR1 is MNHEY, CDR2 SMNVEV, per germline (reference sequence). The CDR3 bases are TGTGCCAGCAGTTTCAAGCGGGAGGCAGAGACCCAGTACTTC. Translated: CASSFKREAETQYF.

This clone was observed a few times. J is TRBJ2-7 and V is TRBV4-1; D uncertain. V shed 1 base and J shed 1 base, with 8 bases lying between them. This CDR3 has 14 residues. Germline V gene lookup returns CDR1 MGHRA and CDR2 YSYEKL. The CDR3 reads CASSQGPISYEQYF. The CDR3 DNA reads as TGCGCCAGCAGCCAAGGTCCTATTTCCTACGAGCAGTACTTC.

V and J are TRBV4-1 and TRBJ1-3, with 10 nucleotides matching TRBD1. This CDR3 is 15 amino acids long. J lost 4 bases, V lost 5 bases, and 5 bases had no gene match. Per germline, CDR1 MGHRA and CDR2 YSYEKL. CDR3 residues: CASSSGTGVGNTIYF. CDR3 nucleotides: TGCGCCAGCAGCTCCGGGACAGGGGTGGGAAACACCATATATTTT.

In DNA, the CDR3 is TGTGCCAGCAGCTTGACCCTAAGCGCCGGGGAGCTGTTTTTT. Its translation is CASSLTLSAGELFF. This rearrangement joins TRBV7-9 to TRBJ2-2; D is undetermined. The ends were cut back, 3 bases at V and 6 bases at J, with 11 bases in the middle. In germline, CDR1 is SEHNR, CDR2 FQNEAQ (reference sequence). The CDR3 length is 14 residues.

The count of this clone is one. The chain recombines TRBV14 with TRBJ2-7, with D unresolved. This CDR3 has 13 amino acids. The V and J ends lost 1 base and 7 bases respectively, with 11 bases between them. Germline-derived CDR1 and CDR2 are SGHDN and FVKESK. The CDR3 region is CASSQGASREQYF. In DNA form, the CDR3 reads TGTGCCAGCAGCCAAGGGGCGTCGCGTGAGCAGTACTTC. The variable domain in full, completed from reference TRBV14 and TRBJ2-7, reads EAGVTQFPSHSVIEKGQTVTLRCDPISGHDNLYWYRRVMGKEIKFLLHFVKESKQDESGMPNNRFLAERTGGTYSTLKVQPAELEDSGVYFCASSQGASREQYFGPGTRLTVT.

This clone was observed once. The chain carries TRBV5-1 and TRBJ1-4; TRBD1 might be the D (5 bases). The CDR3 loop spans 14 amino acids. Germline loops: CDR1 SGHRS, CDR2 YFSETQ. V lost 4 bases, J lost 7 bases, and 14 bases lay in between. CDR3 bases: TGCGCCAGCAGCCTCAGGGTGGATTCTGAAAAACTGTTTTTT. Its translation is CASSLRVDSEKLFF.